The clone carrying this TCR beta chain was counted at least ten times. Preparation of the unsorted libraries drew on 2 million PBMCs stored at -80 C. These data come from a study of neurological immune-mediated disorders. The cDNA was synthesized by 5'RACE incorporating 10-nucleotide random UMIs. Whenever a sequencing run was performed, it yielded over 170 million TCR-beta sequences from 15-18 subjects. TCRdb reprocessed the 5' RACE reads via MiXCR and lists one record per CDR3 protein. Here the sample spans more than 45,000 distinct CDR3 sequences, 10% being singletons. The germline gives CDR1 MNHEY, CDR2 SVGAGI. The CDR3 covers 13 residues. J gave up 8 bases and V 5 bases, and 7 bases lay outside the gene matches.

The J gene is TRBJ2-3, the V gene TRBV6-5; 7 nucleotides align to TRBD2. The receptor's source is a woman between 40 and 50 years old with HTLV-1-associated myelopathy (HAM/TSP). The sequenced material came from PBMCs. The CDR3 coding sequence is TGTGCCAGCAGTACCGGGACTACCGGTACGCAGTATTTT. It is translated as CASSTGTTGTQYF.